The 18 T cell receptor beta chains given below trace back to one sample, sequenced in a study of cytomegalovirus exposure and HLA in healthy donors. 13 Jbeta primers and 60 Vbeta primers were used for the PCR. The repertoire was sequenced with immunoSEQ multiplex PCR; TCRdb's copy has only in-frame clones and lacks some. The repertoire table contains about 60,000 clones. Sequencing was done on a sample of PBMCs. These receptors all stem from a woman aged 18-29 years in good health and CMV-seronegative.

The chain carries TRBV6-6 and TRBJ2-5; TRBD2 matches at 11 bases. This CDR3 contains 14 residues. V lost 6 bases, J lost 5 bases, and 5 bases stayed unmatched. Looked up from germline, CDR1 is MNHNY and CDR2 is SVGAGI (reference sequence). As DNA, the CDR3 is TGTGCCAGCAGAGTAGCGGGAGGGCCGGAGACCCAGTACTTC. Translation: CASRVAGGPETQYF.

The V call is TRBV7-2, the J call TRBJ2-7; D unresolved. The germline V and J ends were trimmed by 1 base and 2 bases, with 15 bases remaining between them. Germline assignment: CDR1 SGHTA and CDR2 FQGNSA. There are 16 residues in the CDR3. CDR3 sequence (DNA): TGTGCCAGCAGCTTAGGCAGGTTATTTACGGCCTACGAGCAGTACTTC. Translating it yields CASSLGRLFTAYEQYF. Using reference TRBV7-2 and TRBJ2-7 for the parts outside the CDR3, the full variable domain is GAGVSQSPSNKVTEKGKDVELRCDPISGHTALYWYRQSLGQGLEFLIYFQGNSAPDKSGLPSDRFSAERTGGSVSTLTIQRTQQEDSAVYLCASSLGRLFTAYEQYFGPGTRLTVT.

V gene TRBV7-8 combines with J gene TRBJ1-3; a weak D match, TRBD1 (6 bases). CDR3 size: 15 residues. V was pared by 5 bases and J by 0 bases, with 11 bases between. Germline CDR1 is SGHVS and CDR2 is FQNEAQ. The CDR3 DNA follows: TGTGCCAGCAGCCCCAGGGGTATCTCTGGAAACACCATATATTTT. Translation gives CASSPRGISGNTIYF. Using reference TRBV7-8 and TRBJ1-3 for the parts outside the CDR3, the full variable domain is GAGVSQSPRYKVAKRGQDVALRCDPISGHVSLFWYQQALGQGPEFLTYFQNEAQLDKSGLPSDRFFAERPEGSVSTLKIQRTQQEDSAVYLCASSPRGISGNTIYFGEGSWLTVV.

The chain is built from TRBV6-5 and TRBJ1-1; D perhaps matches TRBD1 (5 bases). This CDR3 comprises 15 residues. CDR1 is MNHEY and CDR2 is SVGAGI in the germline V gene. Deletions cut 2 bases from V and 0 bases from J, with 10 bases between. CDR3 nucleotide sequence: TGTGCCAGCAGTTACACAGGAGGGTTGAACACTGAAGCTTTCTTT. As protein: CASSYTGGLNTEAFF.

The chain is built from TRBV5-1 and TRBJ2-7, with D possibly TRBD2 on 6 matching bases. V shed 0 bases and J shed 2 bases, with 15 bases lying between them. There are 16 residues in the CDR3. Germline V lookup: CDR1 SGHRS, CDR2 YFSETQ. The CDR3 nucleotides are TGCGCCAGCAGCTTGGGAGCCGGGACTCTCGCCTACGAGCAGTACTTC. Residues: CASSLGAGTLAYEQYF. Based on the CDR3 plus reference TRBV5-1 and TRBJ2-7, the full variable domain is KAGVTQTPRYLIKTRGQQVTLSCSPISGHRSVSWYQQTPGQGLQFLFEYFSETQRNKGNFPGRFSGRQFSNSRSEMNVSTLELGDSALYLCASSLGAGTLAYEQYFGPGTRLTVT.

The V and J genes are TRBV18 and TRBJ2-5; the D is unclear. V lost 3 bases, J lost 4 bases, and 6 bases lay in between. Germline CDR1 is KGHSH and CDR2 is LQKENI. This CDR3 has 12 residues. CDR3 bases: TGTGCCAGCTCACCCGAGAGAGAGACCCAGTACTTC. Translated, it gives CASSPERETQYF.

Of note for this clone: This same CDR3 is encoded by further DNA sequences in the sample. The chain is built from TRBV19 and TRBJ1-1; no clear D gene. Germline CDR1 reads LNHDA; CDR2 reads SQIVND (reference sequence). The CDR3 is 12 residues long. Between the trimmed V and J ends, which lost 9 bases and 1 base, there was a span of 9 bases. CDR3 nucleotide sequence: TGTGCCAGCCTACGGGGGAACACTGAAGCTTTCTTT. Its translation is CASLRGNTEAFF.

The chain has TRBV11-2 and TRBJ2-7, with D possibly being TRBD1 (6 bases). Germline V gene sequence: CDR1 SGHAT, CDR2 FQNNGV. V was pared by 2 bases and J by 7 bases, with 21 bases between. CDR3 length: 16 amino acids. The CDR3 bases are TGTGCCAGCAGCTTATTGGCAGGGGCTTTGCTTCAGGAGCAGTACTTC. Protein sequence: CASSLLAGALLQEQYF.

Regarding this clone: The sample has other DNA sequences that encode this CDR3 too. The V gene is TRBV19, the J gene TRBJ2-1; maybe TRBD2 (6 bases). Germline V gene sequence: CDR1 LNHDA, CDR2 SQIVND (reference sequence). The germline V and J ends were trimmed by 1 base and 4 bases, with 8 bases remaining between them. This CDR3 is 14 amino acids long. CDR3 sequence: CASSIAGEYNEQFF. CDR3 DNA: TGTGCCAGTAGTATAGCGGGGGAGTACAATGAGCAGTTCTTC.

The chain joins TRBV9 to TRBJ2-7; 7 bases are shared with TRBD2. With 0 bases clipped from V and 3 bases from J, the junction kept 6 bases outside the gene matches. The CDR3 length is 15 residues. The germline gives CDR1 SGDLS, CDR2 YYNGEE. CDR3 in amino acids: CASSVGAGEFYEQYF. CDR3 DNA: TGTGCCAGCAGCGTAGGGGCGGGAGAATTCTACGAGCAGTACTTC.

The chain recombines TRBV19 with TRBJ2-5; TRBD1 might be the D (6 bases). The ends were cut back, 1 base at V and 3 bases at J, with 12 bases in the middle. This CDR3 has 15 residues. The germline V gene has CDR1 LNHDA and CDR2 SQIVND (reference sequence). CDR3 in amino acids: CASSIGGGYEETQYF. In nucleotides, the CDR3 is TGTGCCAGTAGTATAGGAGGGGGATATGAAGAGACCCAGTACTTC.

V gene TRBV7-2 combines with J gene TRBJ1-3, with 10 positions matching TRBD1. The CDR3 consists of 18 residues. Trimming cost V 5 bases and J 5 bases; bases outside gene matches: 15. Germline assignment: CDR1 SGHTA and CDR2 FQGNSA. The CDR3 loop is CASSPQGQGFNERNTIYF. The CDR3 DNA is TGTGCCAGCAGCCCGCAGGGACAGGGGTTCAATGAGCGAAACACCATATATTTT.

The J gene is TRBJ2-7, the V gene TRBV6-1; no reliable D call. Trimming pared 0 bases from V and 2 bases from J, leaving 11 bases between. Germline CDR1 is MNHNS and CDR2 is SASEGT. The CDR3 runs to 15 residues. The CDR3 bases are TGTGCCAGCAGTGAAGCTGGCGCCAGCGCCTACGAGCAGTACTTC. It translates to CASSEAGASAYEQYF.

CDR3 residues: CASSPEQGAGGYTF. DNA of the CDR3: TGTGCCAGCAGCCCCGAACAGGGGGCGGGAGGCTACACCTTC. The V and J genes are TRBV7-9 and TRBJ1-2; TRBD1 aligns across 9 bases. Germline CDR1 reads SEHNR; CDR2 reads FQNEAQ (reference sequence). The CDR3 runs to 14 residues. V shed 5 bases and J 8 bases; nucleotides not matched to a gene: 9.

The V and J genes are TRBV4-1 and TRBJ1-1; D possibly corresponds to TRBD1 (5 bases). The ends were cut back, 3 bases at V and 4 bases at J, with 15 bases in the middle. The germline V gene encodes CDR1 MGHRA and CDR2 YSYEKL. This CDR3 is 15 amino acids long. CDR3 loop: CASSHSVGGGTEAFF. Written as DNA, the CDR3 is TGCGCCAGCAGCCATAGTGTCGGGGGTGGCACTGAAGCTTTCTTT.

V is TRBV5-4 and J is TRBJ2-3; 11 nucleotides align to TRBD2. The length of the CDR3 is 16 residues. Germline V gene sequence: CDR1 SGHNT, CDR2 YYREEE (reference sequence). The ends lost 6 bases at V and 6 bases at J; junction bases unmatched: 12. The CDR3 here is CASNPKLAGVGDTQYF. The CDR3 DNA is TGTGCCAGCAACCCGAAACTAGCGGGAGTGGGGGATACGCAGTATTTT.

The chain couples TRBV4-2 to TRBJ2-1; 11 positions agree with TRBD2. With V trimmed by 1 base and J by 9 bases, 8 bases remained unmatched. The CDR3 runs to 16 residues. Per germline, CDR1 LGHNA and CDR2 YNFKEQ. CDR3: CASSQVTSGSEFEQFF. The CDR3 DNA reads TGTGCCAGCAGCCAAGTAACTAGCGGGAGTGAATTTGAGCAGTTCTTC.

This rearrangement joins TRBV7-2 to TRBJ2-5, with 8 bases that match TRBD1. The CDR3 sequence is 15 residues long. Germline V gene sequence: CDR1 SGHTA, CDR2 FQGNSA. V gave up 7 bases and J gave up 10 bases; unmatched junction bases: 17. CDR3 in amino acids: CASTIRSGTGGVQYF. DNA for the CDR3: TGTGCCAGCACCATACGATCCGGGACAGGCGGGGTCCAGTACTTC.